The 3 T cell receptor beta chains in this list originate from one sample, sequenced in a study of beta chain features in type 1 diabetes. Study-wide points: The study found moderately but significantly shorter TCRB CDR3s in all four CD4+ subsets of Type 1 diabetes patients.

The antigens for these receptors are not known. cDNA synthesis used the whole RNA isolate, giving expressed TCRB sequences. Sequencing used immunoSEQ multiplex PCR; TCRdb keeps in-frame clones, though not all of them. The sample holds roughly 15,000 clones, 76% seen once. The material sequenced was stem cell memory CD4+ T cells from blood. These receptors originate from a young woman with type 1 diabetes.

CDR3 in amino acids: CASRSAGDWNEQFF. Here the CDR3 DNA reads TGCGCCAGCAGGTCAGCGGGAGATTGGAATGAGCAGTTCTTC. V and J are TRBV5-1 and TRBJ2-1; 8 positions agree with TRBD2. With 5 bases clipped from V and 7 bases from J, the junction kept 8 bases outside the gene matches. From germline, CDR1 is SGHRS and CDR2 YFSETQ. The CDR3 covers 14 residues. Full variable domain (outside the CDR3, taken from reference TRBV5-1 and TRBJ2-1): KAGVTQTPRYLIKTRGQQVTLSCSPISGHRSVSWYQQTPGQGLQFLFEYFSETQRNKGNFPGRFSGRQFSNSRSEMNVSTLELGDSALYLCASRSAGDWNEQFFGPGTRLTVL.

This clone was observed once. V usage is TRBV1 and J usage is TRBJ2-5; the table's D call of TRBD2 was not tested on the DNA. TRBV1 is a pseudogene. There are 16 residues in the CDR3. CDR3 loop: CTLLTSGRALGETQYF. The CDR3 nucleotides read TGCACCCTCTTGACTAGCGGGAGGGCCTTGGGGGAGACCCAGTACTTC.

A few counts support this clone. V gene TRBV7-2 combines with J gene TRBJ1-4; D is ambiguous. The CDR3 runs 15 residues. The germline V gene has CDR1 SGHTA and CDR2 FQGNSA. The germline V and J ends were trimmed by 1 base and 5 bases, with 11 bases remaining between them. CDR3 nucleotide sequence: TGTGCCAGCAGCTTAGACACCGCGAGGAATGAAAAACTGTTTTTT. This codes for CASSLDTARNEKLFF.